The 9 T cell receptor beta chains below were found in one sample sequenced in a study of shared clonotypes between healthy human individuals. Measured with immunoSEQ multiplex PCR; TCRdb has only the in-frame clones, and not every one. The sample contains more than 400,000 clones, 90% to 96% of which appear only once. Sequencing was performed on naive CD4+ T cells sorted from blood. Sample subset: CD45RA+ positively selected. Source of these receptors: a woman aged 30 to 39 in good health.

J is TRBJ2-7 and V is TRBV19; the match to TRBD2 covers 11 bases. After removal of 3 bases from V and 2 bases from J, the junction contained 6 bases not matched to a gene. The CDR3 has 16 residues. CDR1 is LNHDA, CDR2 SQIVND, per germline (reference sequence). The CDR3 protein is CASSIQIAGGAYEQYF. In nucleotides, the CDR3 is TGTGCCAGTAGTATCCAAATAGCGGGAGGGGCCTACGAGCAGTACTTC.

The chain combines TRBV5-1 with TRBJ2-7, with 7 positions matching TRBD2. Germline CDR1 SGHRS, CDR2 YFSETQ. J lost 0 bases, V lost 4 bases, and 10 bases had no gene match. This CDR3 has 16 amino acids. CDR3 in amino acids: CASSLSTSASSYEQYF. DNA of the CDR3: TGCGCCAGCAGCCTCTCTACTAGCGCCTCCTCCTACGAGCAGTACTTC.

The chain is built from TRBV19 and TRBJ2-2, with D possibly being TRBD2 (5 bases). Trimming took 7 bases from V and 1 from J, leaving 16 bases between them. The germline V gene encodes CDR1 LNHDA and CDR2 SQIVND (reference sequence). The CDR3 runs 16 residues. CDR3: CASIPDRGVNTGELFF. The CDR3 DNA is TGTGCCAGTATTCCCGACCGGGGAGTGAACACCGGGGAGCTGTTTTTT.

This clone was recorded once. As DNA, the CDR3 is TGTGCCAGCAGTTCCGAGCGGGAGGGCCGCCATGAGCAGTTCTTC. It codes for CASSSEREGRHEQFF. The J gene is TRBJ2-1, the V gene TRBV6-6; TRBD2 aligns across 10 bases. Germline CDR1 MNHNY, CDR2 SVGAGI (reference sequence). The CDR3 length is 15 residues. Trimming took 4 bases from V and 8 from J; bases not matched to a gene: 8.

The CDR3: CASSFQGDGYTF. DNA of the CDR3: TGCGCCAGCAGTTTCCAGGGTGATGGCTACACCTTC. The chain joins TRBV5-1 to TRBJ1-2; TRBD1 is a possible D gene (5 bases). Germline lookup yields CDR1 SGHRS and CDR2 YFSETQ. V lost 5 bases and J 6 bases, leaving 11 bases between the germline ends. The CDR3 length is 12 residues.

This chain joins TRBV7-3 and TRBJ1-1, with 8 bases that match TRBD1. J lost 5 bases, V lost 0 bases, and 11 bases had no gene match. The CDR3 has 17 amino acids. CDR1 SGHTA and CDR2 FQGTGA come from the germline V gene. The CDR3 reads CASSLTPLRGRGTEAFF. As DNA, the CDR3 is TGTGCCAGCAGCTTAACCCCACTCAGGGGGCGCGGTACTGAAGCTTTCTTT.

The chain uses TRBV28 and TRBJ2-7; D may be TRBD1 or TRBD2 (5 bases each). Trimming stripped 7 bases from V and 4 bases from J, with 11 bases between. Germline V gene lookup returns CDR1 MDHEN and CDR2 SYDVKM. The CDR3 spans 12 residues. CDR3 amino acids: CASNEGMYEQYF. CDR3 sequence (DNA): TGTGCCAGCAATGAGGGGATGTACGAGCAGTACTTC.

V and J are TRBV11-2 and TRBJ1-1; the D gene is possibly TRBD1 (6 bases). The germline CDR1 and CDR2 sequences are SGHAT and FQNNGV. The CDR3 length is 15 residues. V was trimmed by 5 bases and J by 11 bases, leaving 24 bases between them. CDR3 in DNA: TGTGCCAGCAGCCCCCGGGGGCAGGGGTTAACGATTGCTTTCTTT. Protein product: CASSPRGQGLTIAFF.

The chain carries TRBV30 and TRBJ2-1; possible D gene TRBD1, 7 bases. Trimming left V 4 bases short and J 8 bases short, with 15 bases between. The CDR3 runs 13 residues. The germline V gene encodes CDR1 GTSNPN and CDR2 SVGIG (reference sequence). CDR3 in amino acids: CAWNRGLTYEQFF. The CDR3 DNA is TGTGCCTGGAACAGGGGACTTACGTATGAGCAGTTCTTC. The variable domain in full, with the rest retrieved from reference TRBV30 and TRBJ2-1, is SQTIHQWPATLVQPVGSPLSLECTVEGTSNPNLYWYRQAAGRGLQLLFYSVGIGQISSEVPQNLSASRPQDRQFILSSKKLLLSDSGFYLCAWNRGLTYEQFFGPGTRLTVL.